The clone carrying this T cell receptor (beta chain) was counted at least ten times. The antigen remains undetermined. TCRdb used MiXCR to reprocess the reads, holding one entry per CDR3 protein. The sample consists of 76,000 or so distinct CDR3 sequences, roughly 3.6% of them appearing once. This sample was taken from a study of T cell repertoires in cytomegalovirus infection. About the study: Public TCR beta signatures were indicative of both CMV infection and a matching HLA type. Points from the study as a whole: CMV carriers having the relevant HLA were flagged by cumulative public TCR beta family frequency. HLA-C-restricted TCR beta clonotypes specific for CMV led the ex vivo response.

Germline CDR1 SGHTA, CDR2 FQGNSA. Trimming pared 5 bases from V and 9 bases from J, leaving 11 bases between. This CDR3 is built from 13 residues. Source material: PBMCs. This receptor was obtained from a human donor in good health (CMV status not recorded). Some clones in this sample may be carry-over from other donors' samples. The chain has TRBV7-2 and TRBJ1-6; D remains ambiguous. The CDR3 loop is CASSVRETSPLHF. The DNA of the CDR3 is TGTGCCAGCAGCGTCCGGGAAACTTCACCCCTCCACTTT. The whole variable domain, remainder taken from reference TRBV7-2 and TRBJ1-6, is GAGVSQSPSNKVTEKGKDVELRCDPISGHTALYWYRQSLGQGLEFLIYFQGNSAPDKSGLPSDRFSAERTGGSVSTLTIQRTQQEDSAVYLCASSVRETSPLHFGNGTRLTVT.